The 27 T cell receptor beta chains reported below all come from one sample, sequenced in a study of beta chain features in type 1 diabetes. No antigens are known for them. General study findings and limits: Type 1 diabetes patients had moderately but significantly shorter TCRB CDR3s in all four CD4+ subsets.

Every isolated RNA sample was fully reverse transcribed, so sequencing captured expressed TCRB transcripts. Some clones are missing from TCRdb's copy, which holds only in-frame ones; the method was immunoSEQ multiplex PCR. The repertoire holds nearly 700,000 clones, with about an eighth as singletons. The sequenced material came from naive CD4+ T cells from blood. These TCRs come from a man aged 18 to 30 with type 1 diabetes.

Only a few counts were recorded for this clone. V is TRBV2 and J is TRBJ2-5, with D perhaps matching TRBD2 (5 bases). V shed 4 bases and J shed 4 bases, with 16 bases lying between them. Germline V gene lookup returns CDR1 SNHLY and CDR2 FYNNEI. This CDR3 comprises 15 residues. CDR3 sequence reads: CASSVLAVRLETQYF. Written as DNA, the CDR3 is TGTGCCAGCAGTGTTCTAGCAGTCAGGTTAGAGACCCAGTACTTC. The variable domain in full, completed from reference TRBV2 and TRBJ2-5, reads EPEVTQTPSHQVTQMGQEVILRCVPISNHLYFYWYRQILGQKVEFLVSFYNNEISEKSEIFDDQFSVERPDGSNFTLKIRSTKLEDSAMYFCASSVLAVRLETQYFGPGTRLLVL.

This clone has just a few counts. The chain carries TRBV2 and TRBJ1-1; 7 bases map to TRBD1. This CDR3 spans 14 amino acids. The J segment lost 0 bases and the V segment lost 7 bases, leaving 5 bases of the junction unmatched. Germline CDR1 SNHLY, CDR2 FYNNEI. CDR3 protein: CASTGGFLNTEAFF. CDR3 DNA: TGTGCCAGCACAGGGGGATTTTTGAACACTGAAGCTTTCTTT.

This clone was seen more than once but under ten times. CDR3 coding DNA: TGTGCCAGCAGTTACGGGGTGATGAACACTGAAGCTTTCTTT. Protein sequence: CASSYGVMNTEAFF. The V call is TRBV6-5, the J call TRBJ1-1; no firm D call. This CDR3 has 14 residues. Germline CDR1 and CDR2: MNHEY and SVGAGI. Trimming shortened V by 2 bases and J by 0 bases, and 7 bases separated the two germline ends.

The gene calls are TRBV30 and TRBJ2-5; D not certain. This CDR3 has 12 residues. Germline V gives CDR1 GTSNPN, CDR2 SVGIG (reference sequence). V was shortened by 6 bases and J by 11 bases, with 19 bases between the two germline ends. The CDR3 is CACSEQAIEQYF. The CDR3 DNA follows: TGTGCCTGTTCCGAGCAGGCTATAGAGCAGTACTTC.

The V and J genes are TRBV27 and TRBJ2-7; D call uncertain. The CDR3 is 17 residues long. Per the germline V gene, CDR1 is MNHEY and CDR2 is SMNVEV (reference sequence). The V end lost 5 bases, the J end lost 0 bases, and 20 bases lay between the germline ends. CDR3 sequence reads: CASSALPYGSSSYEQYF. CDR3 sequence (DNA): TGTGCCAGCAGTGCCTTGCCGTACGGGTCTAGCTCCTACGAGCAGTACTTC.

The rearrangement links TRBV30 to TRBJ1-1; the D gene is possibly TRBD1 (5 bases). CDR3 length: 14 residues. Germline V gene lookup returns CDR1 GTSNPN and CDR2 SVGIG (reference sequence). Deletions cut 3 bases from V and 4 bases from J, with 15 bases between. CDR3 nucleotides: TGTGCCTGGAGCTTGGGACCCGGTGGCACTGAAGCTTTCTTT. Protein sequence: CAWSLGPGGTEAFF.

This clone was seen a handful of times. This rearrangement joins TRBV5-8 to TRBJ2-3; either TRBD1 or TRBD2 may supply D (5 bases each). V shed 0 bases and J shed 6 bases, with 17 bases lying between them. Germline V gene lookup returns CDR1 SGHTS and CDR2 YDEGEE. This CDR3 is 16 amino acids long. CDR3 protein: CASSLVQGPGGDTQYF. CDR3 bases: TGTGCCAGCAGCTTGGTCCAGGGACCCGGTGGGGATACGCAGTATTTT. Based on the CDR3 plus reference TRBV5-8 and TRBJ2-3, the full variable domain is EAGVTQSPTHLIKTRGQQATLRCSPISGHTSVYWYQQALGLGLQFLLWYDEGEERNRGNFPPRFSGRQFPNYSSELNVNALELEDSALYLCASSLVQGPGGDTQYFGPGTRLTVL.

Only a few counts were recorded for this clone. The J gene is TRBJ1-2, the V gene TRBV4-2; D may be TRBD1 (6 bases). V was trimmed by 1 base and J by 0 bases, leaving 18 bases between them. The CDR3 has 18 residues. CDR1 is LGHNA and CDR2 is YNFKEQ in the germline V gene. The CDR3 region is CASSQVRGSDRTNYGYTF. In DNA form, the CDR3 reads TGTGCCAGCAGCCAAGTGAGGGGGTCAGACCGTACTAACTATGGCTACACCTTC.

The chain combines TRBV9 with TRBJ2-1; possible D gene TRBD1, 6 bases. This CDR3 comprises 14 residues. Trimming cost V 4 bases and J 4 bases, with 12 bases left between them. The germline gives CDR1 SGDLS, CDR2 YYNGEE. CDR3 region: CASSPGHLYNEQFF. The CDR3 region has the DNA TGTGCCAGCAGCCCGGGACACCTGTACAATGAGCAGTTCTTC.

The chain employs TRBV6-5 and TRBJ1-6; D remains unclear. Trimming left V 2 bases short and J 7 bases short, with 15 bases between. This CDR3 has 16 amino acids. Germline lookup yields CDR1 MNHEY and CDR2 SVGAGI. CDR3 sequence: CASSYGQYPENSPLHF. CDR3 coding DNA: TGTGCCAGCAGTTACGGCCAGTACCCCGAAAATTCACCCCTCCACTTT.

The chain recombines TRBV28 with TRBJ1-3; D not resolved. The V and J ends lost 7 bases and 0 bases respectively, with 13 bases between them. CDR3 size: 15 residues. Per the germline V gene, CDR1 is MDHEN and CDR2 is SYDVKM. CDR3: CASTPVVGSGNTIYF. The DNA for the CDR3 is TGTGCCAGCACCCCGGTTGTAGGCTCTGGAAACACCATATATTTT. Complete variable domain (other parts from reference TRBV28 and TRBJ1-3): DVKVTQSSRYLVKRTGEKVFLECVQDMDHENMFWYRQDPGLGLRLIYFSYDVKMKEKGDIPEGYSVSREKKERFSLILESASTNQTSMYLCASTPVVGSGNTIYFGEGSWLTVV.

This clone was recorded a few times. CDR3 sequence: CASSLKRRMNTEAFF. CDR3 DNA: TGTGCCAGCAGTCTGAAGCGTCGGATGAACACTGAAGCTTTCTTT. This sequence joins TRBV25-1 and TRBJ1-1; D is unclear. V gave up 5 bases and J gave up 0 bases, with 13 bases separating them. From germline, CDR1 is MGHDK and CDR2 SYGVNS. This CDR3 spans 15 amino acids.

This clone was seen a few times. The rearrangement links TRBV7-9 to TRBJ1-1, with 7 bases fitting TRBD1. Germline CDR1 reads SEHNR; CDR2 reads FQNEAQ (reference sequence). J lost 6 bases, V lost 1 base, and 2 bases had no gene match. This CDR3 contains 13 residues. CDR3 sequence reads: CASSLDRGPEAFF. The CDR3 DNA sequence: TGTGCCAGCAGCTTAGACAGGGGCCCTGAAGCTTTCTTT.

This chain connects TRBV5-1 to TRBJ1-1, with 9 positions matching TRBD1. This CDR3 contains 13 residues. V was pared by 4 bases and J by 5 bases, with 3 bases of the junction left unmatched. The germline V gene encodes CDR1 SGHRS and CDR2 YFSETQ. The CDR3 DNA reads TGCGCCAGCAGCGGACAGGGGAGGACTGAAGCTTTCTTT. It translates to CASSGQGRTEAFF.

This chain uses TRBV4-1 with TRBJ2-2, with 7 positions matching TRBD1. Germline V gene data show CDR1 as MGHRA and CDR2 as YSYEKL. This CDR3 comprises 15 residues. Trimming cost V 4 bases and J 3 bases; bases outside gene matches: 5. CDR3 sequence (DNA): TGCGCCAGCAGCCTCGGGGACAGATACACCGGGGAGCTGTTTTTT. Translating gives CASSLGDRYTGELFF.

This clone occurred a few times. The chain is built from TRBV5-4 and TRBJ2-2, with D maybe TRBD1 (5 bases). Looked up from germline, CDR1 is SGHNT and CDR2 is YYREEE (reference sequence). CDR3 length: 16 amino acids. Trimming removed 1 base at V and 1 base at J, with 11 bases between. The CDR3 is CASSLKGVLNTGELFF. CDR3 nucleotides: TGTGCCAGCAGCTTGAAAGGGGTCTTGAACACCGGGGAGCTGTTTTTT.

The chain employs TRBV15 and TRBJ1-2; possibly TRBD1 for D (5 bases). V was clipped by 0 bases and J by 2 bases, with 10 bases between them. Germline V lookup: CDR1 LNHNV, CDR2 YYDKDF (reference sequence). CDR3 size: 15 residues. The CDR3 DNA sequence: TGTGCCACCAGCAGAGATCTGACAGAAAACTATGGCTACACCTTC. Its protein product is CATSRDLTENYGYTF. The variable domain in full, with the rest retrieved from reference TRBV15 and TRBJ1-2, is DAMVIQNPRYQVTQFGKPVTLSCSQTLNHNVMYWYQQKSSQAPKLLFHYYDKDFNNEADTPDNFQSRRPNTSFCFLDIRSPGLGDTAMYLCATSRDLTENYGYTFGSGTRLTVV.

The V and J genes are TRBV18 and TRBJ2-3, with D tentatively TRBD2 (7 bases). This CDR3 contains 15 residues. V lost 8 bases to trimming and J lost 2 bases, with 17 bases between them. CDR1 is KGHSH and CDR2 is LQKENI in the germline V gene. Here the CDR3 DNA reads TGTGCCAGCCAGCTGGGGGGGCCCAACACAGATACGCAGTATTTT. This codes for CASQLGGPNTDTQYF.

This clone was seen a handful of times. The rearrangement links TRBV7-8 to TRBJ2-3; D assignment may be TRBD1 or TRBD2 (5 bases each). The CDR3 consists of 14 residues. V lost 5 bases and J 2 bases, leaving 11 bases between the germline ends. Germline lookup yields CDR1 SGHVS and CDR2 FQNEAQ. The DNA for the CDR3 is TGTGCCAGCAGCCCAGGGACCATCACAGATACGCAGTATTTT. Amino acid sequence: CASSPGTITDTQYF.

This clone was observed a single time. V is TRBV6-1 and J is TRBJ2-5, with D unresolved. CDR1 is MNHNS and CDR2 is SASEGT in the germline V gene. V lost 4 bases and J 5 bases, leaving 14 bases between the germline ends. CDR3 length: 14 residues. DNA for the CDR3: TGTGCCAGCAGTGTTATGTTGGGCGCGGAGACCCAGTACTTC. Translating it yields CASSVMLGAETQYF.

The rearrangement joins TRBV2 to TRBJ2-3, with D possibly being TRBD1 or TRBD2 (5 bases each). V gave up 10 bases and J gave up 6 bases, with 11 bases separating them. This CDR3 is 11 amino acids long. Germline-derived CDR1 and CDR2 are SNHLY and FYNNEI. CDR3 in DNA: TGTGCCACGGGGCTCACGGATACGCAGTATTTT. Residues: CATGLTDTQYF. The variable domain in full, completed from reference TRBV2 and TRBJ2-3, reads EPEVTQTPSHQVTQMGQEVILRCVPISNHLYFYWYRQILGQKVEFLVSFYNNEISEKSEIFDDQFSVERPDGSNFTLKIRSTKLEDSAMYFCATGLTDTQYFGPGTRLTVL.

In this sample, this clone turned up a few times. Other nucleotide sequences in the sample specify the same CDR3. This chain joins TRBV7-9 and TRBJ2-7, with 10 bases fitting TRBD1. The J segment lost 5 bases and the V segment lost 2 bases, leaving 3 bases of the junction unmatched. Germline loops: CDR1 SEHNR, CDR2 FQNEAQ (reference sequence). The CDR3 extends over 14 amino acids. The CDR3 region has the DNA TGTGCCAGCAGCTTAAGGACAGGGGGACACGAGCAGTACTTC. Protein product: CASSLRTGGHEQYF. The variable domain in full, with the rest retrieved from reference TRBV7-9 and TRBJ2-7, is DTGVSQNPRHKITKRGQNVTFRCDPISEHNRLYWYRQTLGQGPEFLTYFQNEAQLEKSRLLSDRFSAERPKGSFSTLEIQRTEQGDSAMYLCASSLRTGGHEQYFGPGTRLTVT.

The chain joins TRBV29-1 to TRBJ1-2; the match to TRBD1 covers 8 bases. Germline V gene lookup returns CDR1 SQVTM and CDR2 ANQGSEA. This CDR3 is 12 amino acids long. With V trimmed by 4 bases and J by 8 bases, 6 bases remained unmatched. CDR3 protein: CSVVQGAYGYTF. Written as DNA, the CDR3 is TGCAGCGTTGTGCAGGGGGCATACGGCTACACCTTC.

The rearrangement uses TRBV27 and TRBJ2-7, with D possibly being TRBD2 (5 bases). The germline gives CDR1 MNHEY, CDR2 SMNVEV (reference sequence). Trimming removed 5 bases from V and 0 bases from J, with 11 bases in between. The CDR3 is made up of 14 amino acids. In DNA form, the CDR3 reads TGTGCCAGCAGTGAGCGAGGGAGCTCCTACGAGCAGTACTTC. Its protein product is CASSERGSSYEQYF.

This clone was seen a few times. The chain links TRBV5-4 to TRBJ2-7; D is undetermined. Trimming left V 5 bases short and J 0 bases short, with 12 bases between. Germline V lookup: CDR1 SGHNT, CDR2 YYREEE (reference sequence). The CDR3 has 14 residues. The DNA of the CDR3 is TGTGCCAGCAGTTCGATGGTTGGCTCCTACGAGCAGTACTTC. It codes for CASSSMVGSYEQYF. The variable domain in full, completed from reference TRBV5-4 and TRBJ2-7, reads ETGVTQSPTHLIKTRGQQVTLRCSSQSGHNTVSWYQQALGQGPQFIFQYYREEENGRGNFPPRFSGLQFPNYSSELNVNALELDDSALYLCASSSMVGSYEQYFGPGTRLTVT.

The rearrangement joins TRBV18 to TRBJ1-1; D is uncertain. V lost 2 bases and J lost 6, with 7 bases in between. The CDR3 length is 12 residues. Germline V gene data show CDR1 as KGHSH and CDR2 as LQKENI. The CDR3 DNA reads TGTGCCAGCTCACCAGGGCCTTCTGAAGCTTTCTTT. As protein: CASSPGPSEAFF. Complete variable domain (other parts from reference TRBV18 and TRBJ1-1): NAGVMQNPRHLVRRRGQEARLRCSPMKGHSHVYWYRQLPEEGLKFMVYLQKENIIDESGMPKERFSAEFPKEGPSILRIQQVVRGDSAAYFCASSPGPSEAFFGQGTRLTVV.

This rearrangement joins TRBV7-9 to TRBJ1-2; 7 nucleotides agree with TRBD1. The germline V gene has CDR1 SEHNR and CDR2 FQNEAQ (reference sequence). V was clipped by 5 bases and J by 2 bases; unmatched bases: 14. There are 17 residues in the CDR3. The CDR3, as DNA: TGTGCCAGCAGCATTCGACAGGGTTCGGCCCTAAACTATGGCTACACCTTC. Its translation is CASSIRQGSALNYGYTF.